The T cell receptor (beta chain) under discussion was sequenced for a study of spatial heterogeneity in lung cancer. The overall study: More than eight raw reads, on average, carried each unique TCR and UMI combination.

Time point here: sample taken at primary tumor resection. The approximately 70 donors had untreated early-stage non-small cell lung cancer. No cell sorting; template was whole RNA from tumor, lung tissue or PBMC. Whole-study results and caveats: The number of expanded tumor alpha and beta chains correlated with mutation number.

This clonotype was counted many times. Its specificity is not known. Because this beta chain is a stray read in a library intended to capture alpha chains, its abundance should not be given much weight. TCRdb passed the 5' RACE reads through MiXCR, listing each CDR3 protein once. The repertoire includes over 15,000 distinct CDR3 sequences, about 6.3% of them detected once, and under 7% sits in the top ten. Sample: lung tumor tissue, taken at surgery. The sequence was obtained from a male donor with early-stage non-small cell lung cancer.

The CDR3 spells CASSLLSSGGKETQYF. The CDR3 DNA is TGTGCCAGCAGCCTATTATCCTCCGGGGGGAAGGAGACCCAGTACTTC. This chain joins TRBV7-9 and TRBJ2-5; 7 bases match TRBD2. The CDR3 has 16 residues. The germline gives CDR1 SEHNR, CDR2 FQNEAQ (reference sequence). Trimming took 5 bases from V and 5 from J; bases not matched to a gene: 14. Variable domain in full (rest from reference TRBV7-9 and TRBJ2-5): DTGVSQNPRHKITKRGQNVTFRCDPISEHNRLYWYRQTLGQGPEFLTYFQNEAQLEKSRLLSDRFSAERPKGSFSTLEIQRTEQGDSAMYLCASSLLSSGGKETQYFGPGTRLLVL.